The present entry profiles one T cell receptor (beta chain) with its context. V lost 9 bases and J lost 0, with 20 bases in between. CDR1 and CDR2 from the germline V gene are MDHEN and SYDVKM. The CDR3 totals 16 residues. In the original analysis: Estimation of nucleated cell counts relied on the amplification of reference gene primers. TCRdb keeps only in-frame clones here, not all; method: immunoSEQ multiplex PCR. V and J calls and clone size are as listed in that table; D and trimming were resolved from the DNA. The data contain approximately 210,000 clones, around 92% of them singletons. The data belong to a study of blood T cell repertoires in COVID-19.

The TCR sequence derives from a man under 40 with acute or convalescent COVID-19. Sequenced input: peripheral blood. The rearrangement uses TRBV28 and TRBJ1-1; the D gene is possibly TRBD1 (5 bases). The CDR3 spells CASPPGELTMNTEAFF. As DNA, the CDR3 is TGTGCCAGTCCACCGGGGGAGCTGACAATGAACACTGAAGCTTTCTTT.